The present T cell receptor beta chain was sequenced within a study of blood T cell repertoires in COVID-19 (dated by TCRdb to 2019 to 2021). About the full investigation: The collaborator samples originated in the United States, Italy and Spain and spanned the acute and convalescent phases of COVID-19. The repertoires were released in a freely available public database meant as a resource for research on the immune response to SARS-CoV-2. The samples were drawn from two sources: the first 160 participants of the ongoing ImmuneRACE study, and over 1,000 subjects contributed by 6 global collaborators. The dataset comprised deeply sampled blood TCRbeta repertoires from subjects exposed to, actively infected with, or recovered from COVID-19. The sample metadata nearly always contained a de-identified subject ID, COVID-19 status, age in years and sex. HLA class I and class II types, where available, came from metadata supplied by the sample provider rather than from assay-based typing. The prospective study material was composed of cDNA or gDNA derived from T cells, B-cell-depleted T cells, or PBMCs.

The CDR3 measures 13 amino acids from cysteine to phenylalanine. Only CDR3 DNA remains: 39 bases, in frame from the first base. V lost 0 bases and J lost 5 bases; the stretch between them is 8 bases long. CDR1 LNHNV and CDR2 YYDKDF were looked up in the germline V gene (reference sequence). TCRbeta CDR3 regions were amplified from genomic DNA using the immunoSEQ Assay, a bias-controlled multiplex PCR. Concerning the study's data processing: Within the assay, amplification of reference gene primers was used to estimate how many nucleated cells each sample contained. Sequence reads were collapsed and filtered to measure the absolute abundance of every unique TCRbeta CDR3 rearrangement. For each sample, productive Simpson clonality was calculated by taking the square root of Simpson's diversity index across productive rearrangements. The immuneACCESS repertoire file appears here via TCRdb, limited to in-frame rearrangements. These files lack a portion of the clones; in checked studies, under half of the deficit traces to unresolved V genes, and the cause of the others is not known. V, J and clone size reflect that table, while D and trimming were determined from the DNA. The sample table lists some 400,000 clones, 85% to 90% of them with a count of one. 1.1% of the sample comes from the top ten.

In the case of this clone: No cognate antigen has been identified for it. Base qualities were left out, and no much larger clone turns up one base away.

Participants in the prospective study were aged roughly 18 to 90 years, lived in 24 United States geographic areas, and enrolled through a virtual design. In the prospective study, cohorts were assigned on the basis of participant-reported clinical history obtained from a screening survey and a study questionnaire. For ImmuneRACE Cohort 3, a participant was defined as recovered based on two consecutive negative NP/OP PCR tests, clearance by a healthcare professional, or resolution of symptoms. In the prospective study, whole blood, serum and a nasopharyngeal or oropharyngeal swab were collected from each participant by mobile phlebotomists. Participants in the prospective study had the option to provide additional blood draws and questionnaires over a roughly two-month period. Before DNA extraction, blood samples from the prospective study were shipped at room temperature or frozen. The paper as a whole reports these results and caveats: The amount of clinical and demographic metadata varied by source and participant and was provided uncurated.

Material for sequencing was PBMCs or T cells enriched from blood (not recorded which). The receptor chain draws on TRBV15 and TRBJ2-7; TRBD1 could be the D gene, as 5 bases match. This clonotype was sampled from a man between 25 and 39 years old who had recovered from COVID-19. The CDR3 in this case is CATSRDWGNEQYF. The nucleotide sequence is TGTGCCACCAGCAGAGATTGGGGCAACGAGCAGTACTTC.